These T cell receptor delta chains were read from a single sample in a study of gamma-delta chains in newborns, infants, children. TCRdb reprocessed the reads through CATT. The repertoire includes roughly 15,000 delta-chain clones, roughly 7% of them detected once, and 20% to 25% sits in the top ten. The sample taken for sequencing was blood. These receptors were taken from a child who was a newborn, infant or young child, either healthy, febrile or measles-vaccinated (not recorded which). CDR3s leave out the opening cysteine and the closing phenylalanine or tryptophan. Fields, in order: clone size, V gene, J gene, CDR3 protein. A clone size is listed for some rows: how often the clone was seen (once, few, many), or a class if it is expanded.

many	TRDV2	TRDJ3	ACDTVGGSSWDTRQMF
few	TRDV2	TRDJ3	ACDLMGDPSSWDTRQMF
.	TRDV2	TRDJ1	SCDTPWGNTDKLI
few	TRDV2	TRDJ2	ACDGLGDALTAQLF
few	TRDV2	TRDJ1	ACDPLLGDTDKLI
many	TRDV2	TRDJ3	ACDTYWGYSSWDTRQMF
medium-sized	TRDV2	TRDJ3	ACDILGDNTRQMF
few	TRDV2	TRDJ1	ACDILGDTFTDKLI
medium-sized	TRDV2	TRDJ2	ACDTVGDTKTAQLF
few	TRDV2	TRDJ3	ACDILGGYSPSWDTRQMF
few	TRDV2	TRDJ3	ACDPYLGDSWDTRQMF
.	TRDV1	TRDJ3	ALGELSYLPLLPTSSWDTRQMF
.	TRDV2	TRDJ3	ACDKKGDPWDTRQMF
.	TRDV2	TRDJ3	ACDTVSDWGIHSWYTRQMF
.	TRDV2	TRDJ2	ACDKILGLTAQLF
few	TRDV2	TRDJ3	ACDTVRGFSSWDTRQMF
few	TRDV2	TRDJ3	ACDTAAGGYAWDTRQMF
few	TRDV2	TRDJ3	ACDTIEMGDQSWDTRQMF
few	TRDV2	TRDJ2	ACDSLLGAPAQLF
.	TRDV2	TRDJ1	ACDLSNWGINRYTDKLI
.	TRDV2	TRDJ3	ACDWGIRSSWDTRQMF
few	TRDV2	TRDJ2	ACDTAGGSLTAQLF
.	TRDV2	TRDJ3	ACDVLGDKKGSWDTRQMF
few	TRDV2	TRDJ3	ACVLLGDTRWDTRQMF
.	TRDV2	TRDJ2	ACDTLLLGDTRMDEAQLF
.	TRDV2	TRDJ1	ACDTWGIQELI
.	TRDV2	TRDJ3	ACDTVLGDMGSWDTRQMF
.	TRDV2	TRDJ3	ACDTVLGDTVSWDTRQMF
few	TRDV2	TRDJ3	ACDTGGFSSWDTRQMF
.	TRDV2	TRDJ3	ACDTVFLGDSSWDTRQMF
few	TRDV2	TRDJ3	ACDPLLGDTRPWDTRQMF
many	TRDV2	TRDJ1	ACAPEGLLGDPTDKLI
medium-sized	TRDV2	TRDJ3	ACDTLGVRPWDTRQMF
few	TRDV1	TRDJ1	ALGELGDTGYTDKLI
.	TRDV2	TRDJ2	ACDTVDNWGIHALTAQLF
.	TRDV2	TRDJ3	ACDAVRSSWDTRQMF
.	TRDV2	TRDJ1	ACDSLGIRTDKLI
few	TRDV2	TRDJ3	ACDTVLGDTYSWDTRQMF
.	TRDV2	TRDJ3	ACETVWGSWDTRQMF
.	TRDV2	TRDJ2	ACDRIPGTGDQRAQLF
medium-sized	TRDV2	TRDJ3	ACDVLGSSWDTRQMF
few	TRDV2	TRDJ3	ACDFMGDTGTWDTRQMF
medium-sized	TRDV2	TRDJ3	ACDNTGGYWDTRQMF
.	TRDV2	TRDJ3	ACDKISTGGYAWDTRQMF
few	TRDV2	TRDJ3	ACDTVKGDTWDTRQMF
.	TRDV2	TRDJ3	ACDTAGGYGAWDTRQMF
medium-sized	TRDV2	TRDJ3	ACDTLGLGDTSWDTRQMF
.	TRDV2	TRDJ3	ACDYWGIPRDTRQMF
.	TRDV1	TRDJ1	ALGESRSSHYLTVDKLI
few	TRDV2	TRDJ3	ACDPAGGYAYSWDTRQMF
few	TRDV2	TRDJ1	ACDAVGIGGDKLI
medium-sized	TRDV2	TRDJ3	ACDTAGMSSWDTRQMF
.	TRDV2	TRDJ3	ACDYLGAPLSWDTRQMF
.	TRDV2	TRDJ3	ACDILGDTRSSWDTRQMF
few	TRDV2	TRDJ3	ACDTGGSWDTRQVF
.	TRDV2	TRDJ3	ACDRGILHSWDTRQMF
.	TRDV2	TRDJ3	ACERLSGGYLPWDTRQMF
many	TRDV2	TRDJ3	ACDTWGISGSWDTRQMF